Shown below are 24 T cell receptor beta chains from a single sample sequenced in a study of cytomegalovirus exposure and HLA in healthy donors. The PCR made use of 60 Vbeta and 13 Jbeta primers. Assay: immunoSEQ multiplex PCR; the TCRdb copy retains only in-frame clones and omits some. Among 95,000 to 110,000 clones listed, 70% to 85% were seen once. The specimen was PBMCs. These receptors all stem from a male donor in good health and CMV-seronegative.

This sequence joins TRBV7-9 and TRBJ2-5, with 12 bases that match TRBD2. CDR3 length: 16 residues. The V gene end was trimmed by 5 bases and the J gene end by 3 bases; junction bases not matched to a gene: 7. Germline V gene data show CDR1 as SEHNR and CDR2 as FQNEAQ (reference sequence). The CDR3 spells CASSHRLAGVEETQYF. The CDR3 DNA reads as TGTGCCAGCAGCCACCGACTAGCGGGAGTAGAAGAGACCCAGTACTTC.

The CDR3 reads CASSLLEAGVPVYWTYNEQFF. The DNA of the CDR3 is TGCGCCAGCAGCTTACTTGAAGCGGGAGTCCCCGTGTATTGGACCTACAATGAGCAGTTCTTC. V is TRBV5-1 and J is TRBJ2-1; TRBD2 aligns across 8 bases. The V segment lost 2 bases and the J segment 2 bases; nucleotides outside the gene matches: 21. The germline V gene has CDR1 SGHRS and CDR2 YFSETQ. CDR3 length: 21 residues.

The chain is built from TRBV21-1 and TRBJ2-7; the table's D call, TRBD2, has no DNA check behind it. TRBV21-1 is a listed pseudogene. The CDR3 sequence is 15 residues long. CDR3 DNA: TGTGCCAGCAGGGAGGACGGGGGGCTCTCCTACGAGCAGTACTTC. The encoded protein is CASREDGGLSYEQYF.

The genes are TRBV19 and TRBJ2-7; 9 nucleotides align to TRBD2. V shed 9 bases, J shed 4 bases, and the junction held 4 bases outside the gene matches. In germline, CDR1 is LNHDA, CDR2 SQIVND (reference sequence). This CDR3 contains 12 residues. The CDR3 is CASGTSKYEQYF. In nucleotides, the CDR3 is TGTGCCAGCGGGACTAGCAAGTACGAGCAGTACTTC. The full variable domain, its missing parts supplied by reference TRBV19 and TRBJ2-7, is DGGITQSPKYLFRKEGQNVTLSCEQNLNHDAMYWYRQDPGQGLRLIYYSQIVNDFQKGDIAEGYSVSREKKESFPLTVTSAQKNPTAFYLCASGTSKYEQYFGPGTRLTVT.

The chain employs TRBV14 and TRBJ2-3, with 7 bases matching TRBD2. V lost 8 bases to trimming and J lost 3 bases; unmatched junction nucleotides: 11. The CDR3 has 15 residues. The germline V gene encodes CDR1 SGHDN and CDR2 FVKESK. The CDR3 loop is CASRSSGLVTDTQYF. The CDR3 DNA follows: TGTGCCAGCCGGTCGTCTGGACTAGTGACAGATACGCAGTATTTT.

J is TRBJ2-7 and V is TRBV15, with 7 bases lining up with TRBD1. The CDR3 loop spans 17 amino acids. Germline V lookup: CDR1 LNHNV, CDR2 YYDKDF (reference sequence). Germline trimming cut 0 bases from V and 1 base from J; bases unmatched to any gene: 9. CDR3 region: CATSREPRTGGSYEQYF. DNA for the CDR3: TGTGCCACCAGCAGAGAACCCCGGACAGGTGGGTCCTACGAGCAGTACTTC.

The genes are TRBV7-9 and TRBJ1-4, with D perhaps TRBD1 (6 bases). There are 14 residues in the CDR3. The germline CDR1 and CDR2 sequences are SEHNR and FQNEAQ (reference sequence). Trimming removed 5 bases at V and 3 bases at J, with 10 bases between. Written as DNA, the CDR3 is TGTGCCAGCAGCCCAGGGGATCCTAATGAAAAACTGTTTTTT. The encoded protein is CASSPGDPNEKLFF.

The genes are TRBV5-1 and TRBJ1-1, with TRBD1 identical over 7 bases. The germline V gene has CDR1 SGHRS and CDR2 YFSETQ. The CDR3 is 14 residues long. J was trimmed by 3 bases and V by 1 base; bases with no gene match: 3. The CDR3 protein is CASSLRDSYTEAFF. The CDR3 DNA follows: TGCGCCAGCAGCTTGAGGGACAGTTACACTGAAGCTTTCTTT.

CDR3 in amino acids: CASSLVGAAYNEQFF. CDR3 sequence (DNA): TGCGCCAGCAGCTTGGTAGGGGCTGCCTACAATGAGCAGTTCTTC. The chain joins TRBV5-1 to TRBJ2-1; D possibly corresponds to TRBD1 (5 bases). The CDR3 runs to 15 residues. V was pared by 0 bases and J by 2 bases, with 9 bases between. Germline CDR1 reads SGHRS; CDR2 reads YFSETQ.

The chain couples TRBV27 to TRBJ1-3; the D is unclear. CDR1 and CDR2 (germline): MNHEY, SMNVEV (reference sequence). The length of the CDR3 is 11 residues. The V and J ends lost 5 bases and 4 bases respectively, with 3 bases between them. CDR3 in DNA: TGTGCCAGCAGTCTCGGAAACACCATATATTTT. It specifies CASSLGNTIYF.

The gene calls are TRBV19 and TRBJ1-1; 8 bases line up with TRBD1. The CDR3 length is 14 residues. The junction had 6 bases not matched to a gene; V was cut back by 1 base and J by 8 bases. Germline CDR1 reads LNHDA; CDR2 reads SQIVND (reference sequence). The CDR3 bases are TGTGCCAGTAGTATAGTTCAGGGGGCGGGGGAAGCTTTCTTT. This translates into CASSIVQGAGEAFF.

The chain has TRBV4-1 and TRBJ1-4; D ambiguous. V was shortened by 1 base and J by 0 bases, with 6 bases between the two germline ends. CDR3 length: 15 amino acids. Per germline, CDR1 MGHRA and CDR2 YSYEKL. As DNA, the CDR3 is TGCGCCAGCAGCCAAGTTGCAGCAACTAATGAAAAACTGTTTTTT. Encoded protein: CASSQVAATNEKLFF.

In its sample, this clone was seen a few times. The J gene is TRBJ2-6, the V gene TRBV15, with D possibly TRBD1 on 5 matching bases. Germline assignment: CDR1 LNHNV and CDR2 YYDKDF (reference sequence). The ends were cut back, 5 bases at V and 0 bases at J, with 17 bases in the middle. This CDR3 spans 18 amino acids. CDR3 DNA sequence: TGTGCCACCAGCCCTCCGGACAATTACGTCTCTGGGGCCAACGTCCTGACTTTC. Its translation is CATSPPDNYVSGANVLTF.

The gene calls are TRBV2 and TRBJ1-1; D unclear. Germline CDR1 reads SNHLY; CDR2 reads FYNNEI. V was pared by 7 bases and J by 0 bases, with 12 bases between. The CDR3 is made up of 14 amino acids. CDR3 bases: TGTGCCAGCAACTCAGGCAGTCTGAACACTGAAGCTTTCTTT. Translation gives CASNSGSLNTEAFF.

The rearrangement uses TRBV6-5 and TRBJ2-5; TRBD1 matches at 8 bases. This CDR3 is 16 amino acids long. Germline assignment: CDR1 MNHEY and CDR2 SVGAGI. The ends lost 4 bases at V and 5 bases at J; junction bases unmatched: 12. This CDR3 is CASSSPRDRYGETQYF. CDR3 nucleotides: TGTGCCAGCAGTTCCCCCCGGGACAGGTATGGGGAGACCCAGTACTTC.

The V call is TRBV27, the J call TRBJ2-4, with D tentatively TRBD2 (5 bases). This CDR3 spans 18 amino acids. Trimming removed 4 bases at V and 0 bases at J, with 19 bases between. In germline, CDR1 is MNHEY, CDR2 SMNVEV (reference sequence). The CDR3, as DNA: TGTGCCAGCAGTTCCTCTTGGACTTCAAGCCTAGCCAAAAACATTCAGTACTTC. Residues: CASSSSWTSSLAKNIQYF.

This clone was seen only a few times. The chain uses TRBV18 and TRBJ1-1, with D tentatively TRBD1 (5 bases). V was trimmed by 2 bases and J by 2 bases, leaving 15 bases between them. CDR3 length equals 16 residues. The V gene's germline CDR1 is KGHSH and CDR2 LQKENI. The CDR3 sequence is CASSPMTAKINTEAFF. The CDR3 DNA sequence: TGTGCCAGCTCACCAATGACAGCAAAAATAAACACTGAAGCTTTCTTT.

The gene calls are TRBV5-1 and TRBJ2-1; TRBD1 aligns across 8 bases. Per the germline V gene, CDR1 is SGHRS and CDR2 is YFSETQ. CDR3 length: 12 residues. Losses at the gene ends were 4 bases for V and 10 bases for J; bases not matched to a gene: 4. In nucleotides, the CDR3 is TGCGCCAGCAGCATAAACAGGGGGGAGCAGTTCTTC. As protein: CASSINRGEQFF.

The chain is built from TRBV28 and TRBJ2-2; D is possibly TRBD2 (6 bases). The CDR3 is 15 amino acids. Germline-derived CDR1 and CDR2 are MDHEN and SYDVKM. Trimming removed 5 bases at V and 0 bases at J, with 10 bases between. The DNA for the CDR3 is TGTGCCAGCAGTGTCGGCGGGACGAACACCGGGGAGCTGTTTTTT. This translates into CASSVGGTNTGELFF. Full variable domain (rest looked up from reference TRBV28 and TRBJ2-2): DVKVTQSSRYLVKRTGEKVFLECVQDMDHENMFWYRQDPGLGLRLIYFSYDVKMKEKGDIPEGYSVSREKKERFSLILESASTNQTSMYLCASSVGGTNTGELFFGEGSRLTVL.

The V call is TRBV9, the J call TRBJ1-2, with 12 bases aligning to TRBD1. V was pared by 3 bases and J by 7 bases, with 10 bases of the junction left unmatched. The CDR3 loop spans 16 amino acids. Germline-derived CDR1 and CDR2 are SGDLS and YYNGEE. The chain's CDR3 is CASSATGTGGLGGYTF. CDR3 nucleotides: TGTGCCAGCAGCGCCACCGGGACAGGGGGCCTTGGTGGCTACACCTTC.

The chain joins TRBV4-1 to TRBJ2-5; TRBD2 matches 14 bases. Near its end, the DNA agrees better with TRBJ2-7, so the J call may be wrong. The CDR3 length is 17 residues. Germline-derived CDR1 and CDR2 are MGHRA and YSYEKL. CDR3 sequence: CASSFRLAGGSIYEQYF. In DNA, the CDR3 is TGCGCCAGCAGCTTCCGACTAGCGGGAGGGTCCATCTACGAGCAGTACTTC.

This clone was detected only a few times. This chain connects TRBV6-1 to TRBJ2-1; 7 nucleotides line up with TRBD1. The CDR3 is 15 amino acids. V was pared by 7 bases and J by 10 bases, with 16 bases of the junction left unmatched. Germline V lookup: CDR1 MNHNS, CDR2 SASEGT. The CDR3 DNA reads TGTGCCAGCACCAAAGGCGGGCAGGGGGTCTGGGAGCAGTTCTTC. Its protein is CASTKGGQGVWEQFF.

This rearrangement joins TRBV25-1 to TRBJ2-2, with a tentative D call TRBD1 (5 bases). The CDR3 runs 15 residues. Germline V lookup: CDR1 MGHDK, CDR2 SYGVNS. The V end lost 4 bases, the J end lost 3 bases, and 12 bases lay between the germline ends. CDR3 coding DNA: TGTGCCAGCAGTGGTGTGCAGGGCGACACCGGGGAGCTGTTTTTT. Amino acids: CASSGVQGDTGELFF.

The CDR3 region is CASSLGTSGSGEQYF. CDR3 bases: TGTGCCAGCAGCCTCGGGACTAGCGGGAGTGGAGAGCAGTACTTC. V usage is TRBV7-8 and J usage is TRBJ2-7; 14 bases line up with TRBD2. The V gene's germline CDR1 is SGHVS and CDR2 FQNEAQ. This CDR3 spans 15 amino acids. V shed 5 bases and J 7 bases; nucleotides not matched to a gene: 7.